This T cell receptor beta chain was captured in a study of blood T cells in healthy people across ages. Study-wide results and limits: Naive CD4+ cells and diversity were both higher in long-lived donors than in aged donors.

The CDR3 is 14 residues long. Germline lookup yields CDR1 MDHEN and CDR2 SYDVKM. With V trimmed by 6 bases and J by 3 bases, 8 bases remained unmatched. This clonotype was observed at least ten times. Its antigen remains unknown. For the second PCR, which ran for about 6 to 12 cycles, a sample-barcoded 5' primer and a J-beta primer mix were used. TCRdb re-called the 5' RACE reads through MiXCR, storing one row per CDR3 protein. This sample yields 900,000 to 950,000 distinct CDR3 sequences, of which almost 30% are seen a single time; about 10% belongs to the top ten. These sequences were also reported in another study, on T cells of mothers and their children. From that report: The donors comprised six children and their three healthy Caucasian mothers. Sample barcodes and 2-4 random nucleotides came from the second PCR's M1S primer.

The TCR was taken from a woman between 35 and 50 years old in good health. Sequencing input: blood. The genes are TRBV28 and TRBJ2-7; 7 bases fit TRBD1. The CDR3 DNA reads TGTGCCAGCAGCTACCAGACAGGGATCTACGAGCAGTACTTC. The encoded protein is CASSYQTGIYEQYF.